These T cell receptor beta chains were read from a single sample in a study of T cell responses to AZD1222 COVID-19 vaccine. The data were produced by immunoSEQ multiplex PCR, yet TCRdb's version contains in-frame clones alone and is incomplete. The table includes 95,000 to 150,000 clones, more than 80% detected once. Sample: peripheral blood, taken on day 0 of AZD1222 vaccination. The receptors come from an adult in good health. CDR3s include the opening cysteine and the closing phenylalanine or tryptophan. Fields, in order: J gene, clone size, V gene, CDR3 protein. Expanded clones get a size class; other rows say once, few or many, or leave the size out.

>TRBJ1-2|-|TRBV5-1
CASSLSGYDGYTF
>TRBJ1-2|-|TRBV3-1/TRBV3-2
CASSPRGNYGYTF
>TRBJ2-7|-|TRBV25-1
CASSASGVYEQYF
>TRBJ1-1|-|TRBV7-9
CASGERGGIAFF
>TRBJ2-3|-|TRBV5-1
CASSLRSSRGGSTDTQYF
>TRBJ2-1|-|TRBV11-1
CASSSLLAGMGRFF
>TRBJ1-6|few|TRBV9
CASSRTGAGSPLHF
>TRBJ2-7|-|TRBV18
CASSLWESARVDYEQYF
>TRBJ1-3|once|TRBV24-1
CATSRGVWGQGGNTIYF
>TRBJ2-1|few|TRBV20-1
CSTLGVNEQFF
>TRBJ2-1|few|TRBV28
CASERTGVNEQFF
>TRBJ2-3|-|TRBV5-1
CASSLEGTGQGTDTQYF
>TRBJ1-4|-|TRBV5-1
CASSLVSGEKLFF
>TRBJ1-6|-|TRBV19
CASSIIQQGGRSPLHF
>TRBJ2-7|-|TRBV5-1
CASTQAGLSHEQYF
>TRBJ1-5|-|TRBV19
CASSATGVNQPQHF
>TRBJ2-7|-|TRBV6-5
CASSFDRVAYEQYF
>TRBJ2-7|-|TRBV7-9
CASSVGSRYEQYF
>TRBJ1-1|-|TRBV4-2
CASSQESWGAGRNTEAFF
>TRBJ1-5|-|TRBV6-5
CASSYGQGQPQHF
>TRBJ1-1|-|TRBV19
CASSLILGDTEAFF
>TRBJ2-7|-|TRBV12-3/TRBV12-4
CASRKAGTYEQYF